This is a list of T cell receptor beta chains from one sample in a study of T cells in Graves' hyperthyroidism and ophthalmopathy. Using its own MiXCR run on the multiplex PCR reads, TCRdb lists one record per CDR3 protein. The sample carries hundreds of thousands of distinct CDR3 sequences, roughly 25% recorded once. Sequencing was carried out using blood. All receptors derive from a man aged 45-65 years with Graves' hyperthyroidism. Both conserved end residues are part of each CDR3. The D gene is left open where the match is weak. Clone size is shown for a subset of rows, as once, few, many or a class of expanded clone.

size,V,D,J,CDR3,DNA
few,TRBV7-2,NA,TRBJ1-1,CASLYLTKNTEAFF,TGTGCCAGCCTATATTTAACGAAGAACACTGAAGCTTTCTTT
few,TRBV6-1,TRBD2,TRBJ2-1,CASSNAGVSYNEQFF,TGTGCCAGCAGCAATGCGGGGGTCTCCTACAATGAGCAGTTCTTC
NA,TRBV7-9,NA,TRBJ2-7,CASSSPPVGAHEQYF,TGTGCCAGCAGCTCGCCACCTGTTGGGGCCCACGAGCAGTACTTC
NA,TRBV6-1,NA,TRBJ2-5,CASSHTGGGGTQYF,TGTGCCAGCAGTCATACAGGGGGGGGAGGGACCCAGTACTTC
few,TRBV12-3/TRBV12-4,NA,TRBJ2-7,CASTRGILGSYEQYF,TGTGCCAGCACCCGAGGGATTCTTGGGTCCTACGAGCAGTACTTC
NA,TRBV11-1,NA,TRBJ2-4,CASSLDAAKNIQYF,TGTGCCAGCAGCTTAGATGCGGCCAAAAACATTCAGTACTTC
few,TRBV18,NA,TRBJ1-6,CASSLRPQTGNSPLHF,TGTGCCAGCTCACTTCGACCACAAACAGGGAATTCACCCCTCCACTTT
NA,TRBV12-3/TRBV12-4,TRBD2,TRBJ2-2,CASSSPGLAGLNTGELFF,TGTGCCAGCAGTTCCCCGGGACTAGCGGGACTGAACACCGGGGAGCTGTTTTTT
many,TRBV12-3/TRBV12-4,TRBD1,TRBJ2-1,CASSGPGQGTANEQFF,TGTGCCAGCAGTGGACCGGGACAGGGGACGGCCAATGAGCAGTTCTTC
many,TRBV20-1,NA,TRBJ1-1,CSARDHMLKTEAFF,TGCAGTGCTAGAGATCATATGTTGAAAACTGAAGCTTTCTTT
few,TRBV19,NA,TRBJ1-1,CASSDLLTNTEAFF,TGTGCCAGTTCGGATCTACTAACGAACACTGAAGCTTTCTTT
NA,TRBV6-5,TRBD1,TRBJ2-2,CASSYTGGLTGELFF,TGTGCCAGCAGTTATACAGGGGGCTTAACCGGGGAGCTGTTTTTT
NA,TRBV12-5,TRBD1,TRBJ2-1,CASGLTTGTGADNEQFF,TGTGCTAGTGGTTTGACTACCGGGACAGGGGCAGACAATGAGCAGTTCTTC
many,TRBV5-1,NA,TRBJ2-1,CASSPGKGHGNEQFF,TGCGCCAGCAGCCCCGGGAAGGGGCATGGCAATGAGCAGTTCTTC
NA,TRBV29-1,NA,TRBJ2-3,CSVSGASGPTDTQYF,TGCAGCGTCTCGGGGGCTAGCGGCCCCACAGATACGCAGTATTTT
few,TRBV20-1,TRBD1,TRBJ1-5,CSAVDRGEYSNQPQHF,TGCAGTGCTGTAGACAGGGGCGAGTATAGCAATCAGCCCCAGCATTTT
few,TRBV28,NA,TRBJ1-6,CASSLAGVNSPLHF,TGTGCCAGCAGTTTAGCAGGGGTTAATTCACCCCTCCACTTT
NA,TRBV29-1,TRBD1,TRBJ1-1,CSGKDRGRRNTEAFF,TGCAGCGGGAAGGACAGGGGGCGACGGAACACTGAAGCTTTCTTT
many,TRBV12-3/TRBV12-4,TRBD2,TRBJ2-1,CASTEGLAGGGDEQFF,TGTGCCAGCACTGAAGGGCTAGCGGGAGGGGGGGATGAGCAGTTCTTC
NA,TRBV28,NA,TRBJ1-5,CASRSRIGGGTQFQLLLNQPQHF,TGTGCCAGCAGGTCGAGGATAGGAGGCGGGACCCAGTTCCAGTTACTCCTAAATCAGCCCCAGCATTTT
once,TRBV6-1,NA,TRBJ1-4,CASSEQPSANEKLFF,TGTGCCAGCAGTGAACAGCCGTCGGCTAATGAAAAACTGTTTTTT
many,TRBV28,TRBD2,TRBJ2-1,CASSLLAGGPINEQFF,TGTGCCAGCAGTTTACTAGCGGGAGGGCCAATCAATGAGCAGTTCTTC